The rows below give T cell receptor beta chains drawn from one sample of a study of identifying expanded T cells in peripheral blood. Data came from immunoSEQ multiplex PCR; TCRdb stores just in-frame clones and leaves some out. Among 70,000 to 100,000 clones listed, 85% to 90% were seen once. The sample was blood. The origin of the receptors is a person between 18 and 75 years old in good health. Both conserved end residues are part of each CDR3. Each record gives: J gene, clone size, V gene, CDR3 length, CDR3 protein. Clone size is stated in some rows and not others, as once, few, many or a class when expanded.

J: TRBJ2-3
size: .
V: TRBV4-3
length: 16
CDR3: CASSQDRGGLADTQYF

J: TRBJ1-6
size: few
V: TRBV28
length: 15
CDR3: CASSPRDRDNSPLHF

J: TRBJ2-1
size: .
V: TRBV6-6
length: 14
CDR3: CASGGGSSYNEQFF

J: TRBJ2-7
size: .
V: TRBV28
length: 13
CDR3: CASSWGHRREQYF

J: TRBJ2-5
size: .
V: TRBV4-2
length: 16
CDR3: CASSQEHRGREETQYF

J: TRBJ1-6
size: .
V: TRBV5-1
length: 16
CDR3: CASSLDRSTGDSPLHF

J: TRBJ1-1
size: .
V: TRBV12-5
length: 19
CDR3: CASGKVWEGYDLRNTEAFF

J: TRBJ1-1
size: .
V: TRBV14
length: 14
CDR3: CASSPGGWNTEAFF

J: TRBJ2-7
size: .
V: TRBV19
length: 12
CDR3: CAAVGGRHEQYF

J: TRBJ2-3
size: .
V: TRBV7-2
length: 16
CDR3: CASSFTSGGWGDTQYF

J: TRBJ2-5
size: .
V: TRBV4-2
length: 20
CDR3: CASSQPTGTGVYSQWETQYF

J: TRBJ1-5
size: .
V: TRBV11-2
length: 13
CDR3: CASSFSEDQPQHF

J: TRBJ2-7
size: .
V: TRBV4-3
length: 13
CDR3: CASSQERRSEQYF

J: TRBJ2-1
size: once
V: TRBV6-6
length: 15
CDR3: CASSFLAGVGNEQFF

J: TRBJ2-7
size: .
V: TRBV21-1
length: 20
CDR3: CASSKEETGTQEPASYEQYF

J: TRBJ2-2
size: .
V: TRBV29-1
length: 14
CDR3: CSVGDRGVHGELFF

J: TRBJ1-1
size: .
V: TRBV14
length: 13
CDR3: CASSSGQGTEAFF

J: TRBJ2-7
size: .
V: TRBV5-4
length: 16
CDR3: CASSYGTGFVSDEQYF

J: TRBJ2-3
size: .
V: TRBV12-5
length: 14
CDR3: CASGLSRGLIGQYF

J: TRBJ1-4
size: once
V: TRBV2
length: 15
CDR3: CASSRQGGTNEKLFF

J: TRBJ2-2
size: .
V: TRBV5-8
length: 15
CDR3: CASSWSGGRTGELFF

J: TRBJ2-3
size: .
V: TRBV9
length: 20
CDR3: CASSPRFGGGLKLLTDTQYF

J: TRBJ1-1
size: .
V: TRBV6-1
length: 14
CDR3: CASSEPGAITEAFF

J: TRBJ2-7
size: .
V: TRBV28
length: 12
CDR3: CASSNRGYEQYF

J: TRBJ1-5
size: .
V: TRBV2
length: 15
CDR3: CASSADWGGNQPQHF

J: TRBJ1-5
size: .
V: TRBV9
length: 17
CDR3: CASSVATQRLSNQPQHF

J: TRBJ2-1
size: .
V: TRBV10-1
length: 15
CDR3: CASSRRGGHEDEQFF

J: TRBJ2-1
size: .
V: TRBV2
length: 11
CDR3: CASSPYGEQFF

J: TRBJ2-2
size: once
V: TRBV7-2
length: 18
CDR3: CASSFIRDKRRDTGELFF

J: TRBJ1-6
size: .
V: TRBV28
length: 14
CDR3: CASNRETFNSPLHF

J: TRBJ2-7
size: .
V: TRBV13
length: 15
CDR3: CASSARGGVSYEQYF

J: TRBJ2-5
size: .
V: TRBV9
length: 16
CDR3: CASSARTGGQGETQYF

J: TRBJ2-3
size: .
V: TRBV9
length: 16
CDR3: CASSLDGQPSTDTQYF

J: TRBJ1-5
size: once
V: TRBV11-2
length: 15
CDR3: CASSLNGGPGQPQHF

J: TRBJ1-2
size: .
V: TRBV4-3
length: 17
CDR3: CASSQAAAGGTVWGYTF

J: TRBJ1-2
size: .
V: TRBV18
length: 15
CDR3: CASSLRRDRDYGYTF

J: TRBJ2-3
size: .
V: TRBV5-5
length: 13
CDR3: CASSLGSTDTQYF

J: TRBJ1-1
size: .
V: TRBV6-5
length: 14
CDR3: CASSYFRGNTEAFF